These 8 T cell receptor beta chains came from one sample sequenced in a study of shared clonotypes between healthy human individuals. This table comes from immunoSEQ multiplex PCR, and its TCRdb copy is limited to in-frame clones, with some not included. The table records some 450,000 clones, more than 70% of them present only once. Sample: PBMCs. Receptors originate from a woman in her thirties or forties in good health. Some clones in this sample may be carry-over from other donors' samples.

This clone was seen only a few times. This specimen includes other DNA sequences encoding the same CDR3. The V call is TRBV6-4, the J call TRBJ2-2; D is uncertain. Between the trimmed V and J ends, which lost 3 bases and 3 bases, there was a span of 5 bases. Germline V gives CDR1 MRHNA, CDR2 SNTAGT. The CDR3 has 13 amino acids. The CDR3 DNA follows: TGTGCCAGCAGTGAAGGTGACACCGGGGAGCTGTTTTTT. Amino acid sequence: CASSEGDTGELFF.

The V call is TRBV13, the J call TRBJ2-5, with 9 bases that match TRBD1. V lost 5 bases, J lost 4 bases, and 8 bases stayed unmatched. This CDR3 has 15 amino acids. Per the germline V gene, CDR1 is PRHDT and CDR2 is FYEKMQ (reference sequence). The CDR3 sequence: CASSLWTGALETQYF. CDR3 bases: TGTGCCAGCAGCCTCTGGACAGGGGCTTTAGAGACCCAGTACTTC.

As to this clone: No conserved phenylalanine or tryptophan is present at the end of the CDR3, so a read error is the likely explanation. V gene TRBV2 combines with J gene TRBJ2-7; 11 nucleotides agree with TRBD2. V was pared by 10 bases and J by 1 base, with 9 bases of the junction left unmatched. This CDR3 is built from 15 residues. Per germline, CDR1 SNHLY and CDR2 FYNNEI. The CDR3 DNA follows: TGTGCCACACCCGGGGCTAGCGGGAGGTCCTACGAGCAGTACCCC. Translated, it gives CATPGASGRSYEQYP.

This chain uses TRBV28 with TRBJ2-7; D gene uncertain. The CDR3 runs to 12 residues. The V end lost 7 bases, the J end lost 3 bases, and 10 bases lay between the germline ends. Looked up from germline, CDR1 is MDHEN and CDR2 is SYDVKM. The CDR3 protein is CASKTSGYEQYF. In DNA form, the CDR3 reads TGTGCCAGCAAAACCTCGGGCTACGAGCAGTACTTC.

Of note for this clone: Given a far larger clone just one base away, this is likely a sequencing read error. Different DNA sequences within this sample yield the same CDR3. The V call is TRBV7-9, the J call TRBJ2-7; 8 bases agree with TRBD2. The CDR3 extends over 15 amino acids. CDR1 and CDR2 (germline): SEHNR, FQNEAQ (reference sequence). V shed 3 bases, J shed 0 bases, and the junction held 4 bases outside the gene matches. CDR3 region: CASSLGGTSSYEQYF. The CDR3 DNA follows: TGTGCCAGCAGCTTGGGTGGGACTAGCTCCTACGAGCAGTACTTC.

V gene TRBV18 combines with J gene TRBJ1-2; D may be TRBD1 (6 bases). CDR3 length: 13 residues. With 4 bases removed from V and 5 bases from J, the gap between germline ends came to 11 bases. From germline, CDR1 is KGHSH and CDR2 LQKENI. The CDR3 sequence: CASSLGQPYGYTF. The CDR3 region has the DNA TGTGCCAGCTCACTCGGACAGCCATATGGCTACACCTTC.

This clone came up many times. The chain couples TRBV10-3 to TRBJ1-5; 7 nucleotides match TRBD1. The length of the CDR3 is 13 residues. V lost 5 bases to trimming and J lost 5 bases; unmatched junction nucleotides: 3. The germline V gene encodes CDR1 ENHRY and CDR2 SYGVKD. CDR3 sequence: CAISTGADQPQHF. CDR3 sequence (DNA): TGTGCCATCAGTACAGGGGCTGATCAGCCCCAGCATTTT.

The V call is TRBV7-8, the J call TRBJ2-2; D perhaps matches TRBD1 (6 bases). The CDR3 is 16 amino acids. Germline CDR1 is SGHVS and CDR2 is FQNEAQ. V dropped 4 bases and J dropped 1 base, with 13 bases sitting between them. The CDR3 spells CASSSAQGRNTGELFF. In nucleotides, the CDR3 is TGTGCCAGCAGCTCCGCACAGGGTCGGAACACCGGGGAGCTGTTTTTT.